These T cell receptor beta chains were read from a single sample in a study of blood T cells in healthy people across ages. TCRdb fed the 5' RACE reads into MiXCR, producing one record per CDR3 protein. The repertoire holds 800,000 or so distinct CDR3 sequences, with about 45% as singletons. The sample was blood. These receptors came from an elderly man in good health. Each CDR3 is given with its conserved first and last residue. The D gene is left open where the match is weak. Not all rows give a size; the values are once, few, many and, for expanded clones, a class.

CDR3 protein	CDR3 DNA	D gene	V gene	J gene	clone size
CAIRPSGVTDTQYF	TGTGCCATCAGGCCTAGCGGGGTCACAGATACGCAGTATTTT	TRBD2	TRBV10-3	TRBJ2-3	-
CASSLTAADNYGYTF	TGTGCCAGCAGCTTAACGGCAGCTGATAACTATGGCTACACCTTC	-	TRBV7-3	TRBJ1-2	-
CSVRTGLAGGPRETQYF	TGCAGTGTCAGGACGGGACTAGCGGGAGGGCCTCGGGAGACCCAGTACTTC	TRBD2	TRBV20-1	TRBJ2-5	few
CASSLDATPLNEQFF	TGCGCCAGCAGCTTGGACGCGACTCCCTTAAATGAGCAGTTCTTC	-	TRBV5-1	TRBJ2-1	few
CASSQDIHNEQFF	TGCGCCAGCAGCCAGGACATCCACAATGAGCAGTTCTTC	-	TRBV5-1	TRBJ2-1	-
CASSGRPHSVYIRQPQHF	TGTGCCAGCAGCGGACGACCCCACTCGGTATATATACGGCAGCCCCAGCATTTT	-	TRBV21-1	TRBJ1-5	-
CASSYDPLNEQFF	TGTGCCAGCAGTTACGACCCTCTCAATGAGCAGTTCTTC	-	TRBV12-3/TRBV12-4	TRBJ2-1	few
CASSPITSGGITDTQYF	TGCGCCAGCAGCCCAATTACTAGCGGGGGAATCACAGATACGCAGTATTTT	TRBD2	TRBV4-1	TRBJ2-3	-
CASSLIGSQEQYF	TGCGCCAGCAGCTTGATCGGGAGTCAGGAGCAGTACTTC	-	TRBV5-1	TRBJ2-7	-
CASSKGFLDEQYF	TGTGCCAGCAGTAAGGGGTTCCTGGACGAGCAGTACTTC	-	TRBV25-1	TRBJ2-7	-
CASSYSWADRETQYF	TGTGCCAGCAGTTACTCGTGGGCAGACCGCGAGACCCAGTACTTC	-	TRBV6-2/TRBV6-3	TRBJ2-5	-
CASREAGANTGELFF	TGTGCCAGCAGGGAAGCGGGAGCTAACACCGGGGAGCTGTTTTTT	TRBD2	TRBV12-3/TRBV12-4	TRBJ2-2	-
CAISETGSAGNTIYF	TGTGCCATCAGTGAAACAGGGTCTGCTGGAAACACCATATATTTT	-	TRBV10-3	TRBJ1-3	-
CASSRNPGQSTYEQYF	TGTGCCAGCAGTAGGAACCCGGGACAGTCTACCTACGAGCAGTACTTC	TRBD1	TRBV6-5	TRBJ2-7	-
CSKRGAAFLAKNIQYF	TGCAGCAAACGGGGGGCTGCCTTCCTAGCCAAAAACATTCAGTACTTC	-	TRBV20-1	TRBJ2-4	-
CASSLGTGQGVYEQYF	TGCGCCAGCAGCTTGGGAACGGGACAGGGAGTCTACGAGCAGTACTTC	TRBD1	TRBV5-1	TRBJ2-7	-
CASNMGQAVYNEQYF	TGTGCCAGCAACATGGGACAGGCAGTCTACAATGAGCAGTACTTC	TRBD1	TRBV6-5	TRBJ2-7	few
CASSLYGVQETQYF	TGTGCCAGCAGCCTTTACGGGGTACAAGAGACCCAGTACTTC	-	TRBV5-4	TRBJ2-5	-
CASSQWASEDQPQHF	TGTGCCAGCAGCCAATGGGCGTCCGAGGATCAGCCCCAGCATTTT	-	TRBV27	TRBJ1-5	many
CSARDNRRRNEQFF	TGCAGTGCTAGAGATAACAGGAGGCGAAATGAGCAGTTCTTC	-	TRBV20-1	TRBJ2-1	-
CASHALPGESTEGREKLFF	TGCGCCAGCCATGCTCTACCGGGGGAGTCTACTGAAGGGAGGGAAAAACTGTTTTTT	-	TRBV5-1	TRBJ1-4	-
CASRRVQGADEKLFF	TGCGCCAGCAGACGGGTACAGGGGGCGGATGAAAAACTGTTTTTT	TRBD1	TRBV5-1	TRBJ1-4	-
CASSYRDRGKETQYF	TGTGCCAGCAGTTACCGGGACAGGGGGAAGGAGACCCAGTACTTC	TRBD1	TRBV6-6	TRBJ2-5	-
CASSLGQQAFF	TGTGCCAGCAGCTTGGGGCAGCAAGCTTTCTTT	-	TRBV5-6	TRBJ1-1	-
CASSSSEPYEQYF	TGTGCCAGCAGCTCATCTGAGCCCTACGAGCAGTACTTC	-	TRBV5-6	TRBJ2-7	-
CSASFFGTSGYNEQFF	TGCAGTGCTAGCTTCTTCGGGACTAGCGGATACAATGAGCAGTTCTTC	TRBD2	TRBV20-1	TRBJ2-1	few
CASRRGGGGETQYF	TGTGCCAGCAGGCGTGGAGGGGGCGGAGAGACCCAGTACTTC	-	TRBV28	TRBJ2-5	-
CASSVSPRDTTNYEQYF	TGTGCCAGCAGCGTCTCACCGCGGGACACGACGAATTACGAGCAGTACTTC	-	TRBV21-1	TRBJ2-7	-
CASSLVDGRASDTQYF	TGTGCCAGCAGCTTAGTCGACGGGAGGGCCTCAGATACGCAGTATTTT	TRBD2	TRBV7-8	TRBJ2-3	few
CASSPWTTNEKLFF	TGCGCCAGCAGCCCCTGGACCACTAATGAAAAACTGTTTTTT	-	TRBV4-1	TRBJ1-4	-
CATSDPSRNTEAFF	TGTGCCACCAGTGACCCGAGCAGGAACACTGAAGCTTTCTTT	-	TRBV24-1	TRBJ1-1	few
CASRGPPREETQYF	TGTGCCAGCCGAGGACCCCCTCGCGAAGAGACCCAGTACTTC	-	TRBV2	TRBJ2-5	-
CASSHSGLAFQETQYF	TGTGCCAGCAGCCATTCGGGACTAGCGTTCCAAGAGACCCAGTACTTC	TRBD2	TRBV3-1	TRBJ2-5	-
CASSSKGTGNYGYTF	TGTGCCAGCAGTTCAAAGGGGACAGGGAACTATGGCTACACCTTC	TRBD1	TRBV27	TRBJ1-2	-
CASRLLRGGRYEQYF	TGTGCCAGCAGACTCCTCCGGGGCGGACGTTACGAGCAGTACTTC	-	TRBV28	TRBJ2-7	few
CASSSSSWTRYGYTF	TGTGCCAGCAGTTCGTCCTCGTGGACGCGCTATGGCTACACCTTC	-	TRBV27	TRBJ1-2	-
CASSESPTGVSYNEQFF	TGTGCCAGCAGTGAATCCCCCACAGGGGTGTCCTACAATGAGCAGTTCTTC	TRBD1	TRBV25-1	TRBJ2-1	-
CASRENRDAGANVLTF	TGTGCCAGCAGGGAGAACAGGGACGCTGGGGCCAACGTCCTGACTTTC	-	TRBV2	TRBJ2-6	-
CASSRLTDTQYF	TGTGCCAGCAGCCGACTCACAGATACGCAGTATTTT	-	TRBV7-2	TRBJ2-3	few
CASSLVGRGVEQFF	TGTGCCAGCAGTTTAGTAGGCAGGGGGGTTGAGCAGTTCTTC	-	TRBV12-3/TRBV12-4	TRBJ2-1	-
CAISVEQGGLAFF	TGTGCCATCAGTGTGGAACAGGGAGGGCTGGCTTTCTTT	-	TRBV10-3	TRBJ1-1	-
CASGMGGRPDNEQYF	TGTGCCAGCGGTATGGGCGGGAGGCCTGACAATGAGCAGTACTTC	TRBD2	TRBV2	TRBJ2-5	-
CATSDPLAGGPSYNEQFF	TGTGCCACCAGTGACCCTCTAGCGGGAGGGCCCTCCTACAATGAGCAGTTCTTC	TRBD2	TRBV24-1	TRBJ2-1	-
CSVEGGDQSTDTQYF	TGCAGCGTTGAGGGAGGGGACCAGAGCACAGATACGCAGTATTTT	TRBD2	TRBV29-1	TRBJ2-3	many
CATRPGQGYNEQFF	TGTGCCACCCGGCCGGGACAGGGGTACAATGAGCAGTTCTTC	TRBD1	TRBV25-1	TRBJ2-1	once
CATSREDRGAEKLFF	TGTGCCACCAGCAGAGAAGACAGGGGGGCTGAAAAACTGTTTTTT	TRBD1	TRBV15	TRBJ1-4	-
CASSSADPRRTNEKLFF	TGTGCCAGCAGTTCCGCGGACCCCCGACGGACTAATGAAAAACTGTTTTTT	-	TRBV28	TRBJ1-4	-
CASSESGLYGTDTQYF	TGCGCCAGCAGTGAGTCGGGTCTTTATGGGACAGATACGCAGTATTTT	-	TRBV10-1	TRBJ2-3	-